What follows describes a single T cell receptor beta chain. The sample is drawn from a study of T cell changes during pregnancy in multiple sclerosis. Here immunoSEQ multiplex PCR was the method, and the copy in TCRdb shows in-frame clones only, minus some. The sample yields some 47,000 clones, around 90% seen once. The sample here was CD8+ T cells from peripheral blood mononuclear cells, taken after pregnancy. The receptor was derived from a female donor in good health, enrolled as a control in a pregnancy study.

The CDR3 DNA is TGCGCCAGCAGCCGAACCCCGGGACAGGGGAACACTGAAGCTTTCTTT. It translates to CASSRTPGQGNTEAFF. This rearrangement joins TRBV4-3 to TRBJ1-1, with 9 bases lining up with TRBD1. This CDR3 is 16 amino acids long. Germline CDR1 and CDR2: LGHNA and YSLEER. V lost 4 bases and J lost 1; bases outside the gene matches: 7.